The clone carrying this TCR beta chain was counted between two and nine times. Its antigen is unknown. V lost 3 bases, J lost 3 bases, and 5 bases stayed unmatched. The length of the CDR3 is 14 residues. Germline-derived CDR1 and CDR2 are SQVTM and ANQGSEA. The data derive from a study of cytomegalovirus exposure and HLA in healthy donors. About the research overall: Earlier findings included 100 million to 130 million unique TCR beta sequences obtained from 150 million to 200 million T cells.

Study-level points and caveats: At a 0.05 false discovery rate, a later analysis found 16,951 TCR beta sequences to be associated with HLA alleles. About 87% or about 30% of the time was how often most TCR beta V segments were productive, according to an earlier analysis. Presence/absence analyses rested on an assumption that sequencing depth was roughly uniform across donors.

It was with 60 Vbeta and 13 Jbeta primers that the PCR ran. Assay used: immunoSEQ multiplex PCR; TCRdb lists only in-frame clones, some missing. The data show tens of thousands of clones, roughly 67% seen once. The sequence came from a middle-aged man in good health and CMV-seropositive. The chain is built from TRBV29-1 and TRBJ2-7, with 10 bases matching TRBD2. The sample consisted of PBMCs. The CDR3 spells CSVDSSSGSYEQYF. The CDR3 coding sequence is TGCAGCGTTGATTCCTCTAGCGGGAGCTACGAGCAGTACTTC.